The text below deals with one T cell receptor beta chain. Assay used: immunoSEQ multiplex PCR; TCRdb lists only in-frame clones, some missing. The repertoire holds tens of thousands of clones, with more than 85% as singletons. The data originate from a study of T cell changes during pregnancy in multiple sclerosis. Germline V gene data show CDR1 as MNHEY and CDR2 as SMNVEV (reference sequence). Trimming removed 5 bases from V and 1 base from J, with 11 bases in between. CDR3 size: 14 residues. The receptor was isolated from a female donor with multiple sclerosis, enrolled in a pregnancy study. The specimen was CD8+ T cells from peripheral blood mononuclear cells, collected in the first trimester of pregnancy. The chain carries TRBV27 and TRBJ1-1; D is undetermined. The CDR3 bases are TGTGCCAGCAGTCCCCACTCAGGGAACACTGAAGCTTTCTTT. Its translation is CASSPHSGNTEAFF.